The present TCR beta chain was sequenced within a study of blood T cell repertoires in COVID-19. About the research overall: COVID-19 samples, acute and convalescent, were from the United States, Italy and Spain. T cells, B-cell-depleted T cells, or PBMCs provided the cDNA or gDNA that served as material.

Per the original methods: How many nucleated cells were present was estimated from reference gene primer amplification. Here immunoSEQ multiplex PCR was the method, and the copy in TCRdb shows in-frame clones only, minus some. That table supplies the V and J calls and clone size; D and trimming were determined from the DNA. The sample includes 50,000 or so clones, about 90% of them seen just once. In germline, CDR1 is MNHEY, CDR2 SMNVEV (reference sequence). This CDR3 contains 17 residues. The junction had 8 bases not matched to a gene; V was cut back by 3 bases and J by 6 bases. The clonotype comes from a man aged 70 or older with active COVID-19. The chain combines TRBV27 with TRBJ2-1, with TRBD2 matching over 13 bases. Sequencing was done on a sample of peripheral blood. In nucleotides, the CDR3 is TGTGCCAGCAGTTTCTGGGGACTAGCGGGGTTTGGCAATGAGCAGTTCTTC. Protein product: CASSFWGLAGFGNEQFF.